This TCR beta chain was identified in a study of blood T cells in healthy people across ages. Study outcomes and limitations: Comparison with aged donors showed that long-lived donors had more naive CD4+ cells and higher diversity.

This clonotype was picked up a small number of times. Its antigen is as yet unknown. Primed by a sample-barcoded 5' primer and a J-beta primer mix, a second PCR proceeded for about 7 to 11 cycles. The authors tagged each cDNA molecule using a template-switch adaptor with 12 random nucleotides. Each sample provided no less than 2.5 million CDR3-containing paired-end reads. One entry per CDR3 protein results from TCRdb running MiXCR on the 5' RACE reads. Among roughly 1.5 million distinct CDR3 sequences listed, less than 45% were seen once. The source material was blood. This clonotype originated in a woman aged 18-30 years in good health.

The CDR3 region has the DNA TGTGCCAGCAGTTCCCTAGGGGTAGGGACAGATACGCAGTATTTT. Its protein product is CASSSLGVGTDTQYF. The chain uses TRBV27 and TRBJ2-3; perhaps TRBD1 as D (5 bases). V was shortened by 4 bases and J by 3 bases, with 14 bases between the two germline ends. Germline V CDR1 and CDR2: MNHEY, SMNVEV (reference sequence). The CDR3 is made up of 15 amino acids.